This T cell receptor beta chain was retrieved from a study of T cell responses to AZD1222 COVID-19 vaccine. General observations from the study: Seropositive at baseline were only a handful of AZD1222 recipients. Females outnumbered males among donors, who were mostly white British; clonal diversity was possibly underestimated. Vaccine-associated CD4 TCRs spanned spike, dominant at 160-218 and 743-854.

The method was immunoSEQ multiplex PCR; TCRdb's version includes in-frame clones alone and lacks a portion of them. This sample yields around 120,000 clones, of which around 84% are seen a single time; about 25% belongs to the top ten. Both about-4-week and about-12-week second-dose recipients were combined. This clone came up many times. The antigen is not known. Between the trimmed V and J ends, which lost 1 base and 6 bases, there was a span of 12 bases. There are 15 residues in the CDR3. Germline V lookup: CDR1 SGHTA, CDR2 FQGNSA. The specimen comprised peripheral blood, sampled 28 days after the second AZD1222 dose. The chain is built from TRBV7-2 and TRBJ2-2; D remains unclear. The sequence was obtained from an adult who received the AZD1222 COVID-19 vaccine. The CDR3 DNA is TGTGCCAGCAGCTTAGTTGGCCGGACGGCCGGGGAGCTGTTTTTT. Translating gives CASSLVGRTAGELFF.